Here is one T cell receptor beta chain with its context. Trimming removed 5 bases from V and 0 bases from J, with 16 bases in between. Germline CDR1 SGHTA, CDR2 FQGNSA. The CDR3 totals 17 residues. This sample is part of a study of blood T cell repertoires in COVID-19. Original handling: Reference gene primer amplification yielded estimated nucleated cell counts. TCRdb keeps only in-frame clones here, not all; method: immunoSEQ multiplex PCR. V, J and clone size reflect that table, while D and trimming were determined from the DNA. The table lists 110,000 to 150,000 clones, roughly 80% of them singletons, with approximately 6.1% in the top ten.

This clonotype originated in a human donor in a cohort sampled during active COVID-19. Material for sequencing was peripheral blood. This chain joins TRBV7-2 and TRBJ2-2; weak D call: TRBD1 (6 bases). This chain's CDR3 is CASSQQTGTTNTGELFF. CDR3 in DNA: TGTGCCAGCAGCCAACAAACCGGGACAACGAACACCGGGGAGCTGTTTTTT.